This entry is about one TCR beta chain. The antigen is unknown. The sample is drawn from a study of T cells after yellow fever vaccination. Findings and caveats of the study: Post-booster repertoires again held most primary-vaccination clones (roughly 95% CD4, about 88% CD8).

CDR1 and CDR2 from the germline V gene are DFQATT and SNEGSKA (reference sequence). The ends lost 0 bases at V and 7 bases at J; junction bases unmatched: 8. The CDR3 contains 16 residues. From the 5' RACE reads, TCRdb called clonotypes with MiXCR, one entry per CDR3 protein. Of 300,000 or so distinct CDR3 sequences in the sample, roughly 13% were seen once. The clonotype originates from a man between 25 and 39 years old who received the YFV17D yellow fever vaccine. This chain uses TRBV20-1 with TRBJ2-2, with 10 positions matching TRBD2. This material consisted of CD4+ T cells sorted from PBMCs, taken 45 days after the yellow fever booster vaccination. CDR3 region: CSARDPRVAGGGELFF. DNA for the CDR3: TGCAGTGCTAGAGATCCCCGAGTAGCGGGAGGCGGGGAGCTGTTTTTT.